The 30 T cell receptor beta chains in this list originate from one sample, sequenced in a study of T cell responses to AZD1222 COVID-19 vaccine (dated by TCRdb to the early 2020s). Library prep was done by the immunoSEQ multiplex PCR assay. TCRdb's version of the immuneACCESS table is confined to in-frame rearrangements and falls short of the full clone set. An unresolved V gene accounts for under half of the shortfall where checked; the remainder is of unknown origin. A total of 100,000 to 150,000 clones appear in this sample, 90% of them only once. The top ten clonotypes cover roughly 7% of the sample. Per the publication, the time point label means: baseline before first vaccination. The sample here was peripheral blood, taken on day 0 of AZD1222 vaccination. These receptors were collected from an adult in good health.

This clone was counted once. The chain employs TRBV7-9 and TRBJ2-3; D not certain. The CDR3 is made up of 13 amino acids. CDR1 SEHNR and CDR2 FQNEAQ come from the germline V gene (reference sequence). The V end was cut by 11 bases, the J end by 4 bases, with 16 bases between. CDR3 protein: CASTKVYADTQYF. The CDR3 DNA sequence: TGTGCCTCCACTAAGGTGTACGCAGATACGCAGTATTTT.

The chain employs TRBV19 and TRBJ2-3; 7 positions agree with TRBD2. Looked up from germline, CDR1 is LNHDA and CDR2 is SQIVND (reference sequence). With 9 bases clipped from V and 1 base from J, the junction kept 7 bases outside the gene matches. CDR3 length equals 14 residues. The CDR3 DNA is TGTGCCAGCCGGGTAAGCGGGGGCACAGATACGCAGTATTTT. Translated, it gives CASRVSGGTDTQYF.

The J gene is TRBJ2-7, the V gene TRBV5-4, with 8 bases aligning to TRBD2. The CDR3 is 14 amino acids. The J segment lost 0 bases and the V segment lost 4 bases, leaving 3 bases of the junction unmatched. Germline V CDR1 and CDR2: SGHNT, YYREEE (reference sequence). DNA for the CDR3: TGTGCCAGCAGCCCGACTAGCGTCTCCTACGAGCAGTACTTC. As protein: CASSPTSVSYEQYF.

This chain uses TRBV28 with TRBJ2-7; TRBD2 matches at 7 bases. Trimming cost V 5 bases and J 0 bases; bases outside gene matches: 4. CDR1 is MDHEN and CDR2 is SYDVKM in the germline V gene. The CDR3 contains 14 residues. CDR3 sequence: CASSPSGSSYEQYF. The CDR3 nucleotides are TGTGCCAGCAGTCCTAGCGGTAGCTCCTACGAGCAGTACTTC.

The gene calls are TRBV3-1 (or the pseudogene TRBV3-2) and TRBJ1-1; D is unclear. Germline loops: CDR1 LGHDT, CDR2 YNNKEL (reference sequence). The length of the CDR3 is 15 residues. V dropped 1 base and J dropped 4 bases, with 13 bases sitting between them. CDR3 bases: TGTGCCAGCAGCCAAGCGAGCCCCCGTGCCACTGAAGCTTTCTTT. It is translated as CASSQASPRATEAFF.

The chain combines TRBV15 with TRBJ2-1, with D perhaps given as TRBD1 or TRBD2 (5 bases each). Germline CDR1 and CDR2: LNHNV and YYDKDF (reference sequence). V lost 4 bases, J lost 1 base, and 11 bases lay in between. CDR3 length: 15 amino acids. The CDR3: CATSKSGTSYNEQFF. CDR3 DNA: TGTGCCACCAGCAAATCCGGGACGTCCTACAATGAGCAGTTCTTC.

The CDR3 DNA reads as TGTGCCAGCAGCTTAACGGGTTTAGAGACCCAGTACTTC. Its translation: CASSLTGLETQYF. V and J are TRBV7-9 and TRBJ2-5; D unclear. Trimming pared 2 bases from V and 4 bases from J, leaving 8 bases between. There are 13 residues in the CDR3. Germline values: CDR1 SEHNR, CDR2 FQNEAQ (reference sequence).

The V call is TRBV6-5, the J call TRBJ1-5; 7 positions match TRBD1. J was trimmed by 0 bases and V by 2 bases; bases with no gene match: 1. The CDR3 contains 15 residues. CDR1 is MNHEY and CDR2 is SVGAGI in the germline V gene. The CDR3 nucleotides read TGTGCCAGCAGTTACAGGGGGCTTAGCAATCAGCCCCAGCATTTT. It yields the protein CASSYRGLSNQPQHF.

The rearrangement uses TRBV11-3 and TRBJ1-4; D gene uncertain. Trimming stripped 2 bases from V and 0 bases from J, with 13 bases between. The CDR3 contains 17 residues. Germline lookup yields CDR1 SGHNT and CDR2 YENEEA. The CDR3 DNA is TGTGCCAGCAGCTTAATCCCGGGAGCTCCAACTAATGAAAAACTGTTTTTT. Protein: CASSLIPGAPTNEKLFF.

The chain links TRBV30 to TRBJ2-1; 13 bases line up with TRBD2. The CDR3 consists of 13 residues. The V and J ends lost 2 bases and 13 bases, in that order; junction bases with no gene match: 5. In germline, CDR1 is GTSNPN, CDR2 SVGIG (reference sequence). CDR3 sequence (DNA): TGTGCCTGGAGTCCCCGGACTAGCGGGGGTCAGTTCTTC. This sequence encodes CAWSPRTSGGQFF.

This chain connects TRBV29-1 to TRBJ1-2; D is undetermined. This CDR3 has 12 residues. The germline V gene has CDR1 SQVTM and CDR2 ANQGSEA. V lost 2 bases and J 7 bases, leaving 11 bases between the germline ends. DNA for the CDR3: TGCAGCGTTGAACTCCCCCCCGGTGGCTACACCTTC. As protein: CSVELPPGGYTF.

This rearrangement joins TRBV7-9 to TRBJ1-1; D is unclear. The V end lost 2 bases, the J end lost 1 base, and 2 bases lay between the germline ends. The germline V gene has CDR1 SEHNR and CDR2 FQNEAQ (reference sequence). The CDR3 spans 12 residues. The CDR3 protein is CASSLWNTEAFF. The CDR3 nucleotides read TGTGCCAGCAGCTTATGGAACACTGAAGCTTTCTTT.

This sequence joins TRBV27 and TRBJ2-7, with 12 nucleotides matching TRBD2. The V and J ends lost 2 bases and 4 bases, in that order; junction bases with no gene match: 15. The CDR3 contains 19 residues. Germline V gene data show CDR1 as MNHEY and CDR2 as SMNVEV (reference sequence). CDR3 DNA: TGTGCCAGCAGTTTACTCCCCCTAGCGGGAGGGCCATCCGTGTACGAGCAGTACTTC. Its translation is CASSLLPLAGGPSVYEQYF.

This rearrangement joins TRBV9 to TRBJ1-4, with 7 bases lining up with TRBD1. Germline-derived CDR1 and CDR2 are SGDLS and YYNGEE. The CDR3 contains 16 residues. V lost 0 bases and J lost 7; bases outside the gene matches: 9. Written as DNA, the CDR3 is TGTGCCAGCAGCGTAGCTACCCAGGGGGGAGGTGAAAAACTGTTTTTT. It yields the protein CASSVATQGGGEKLFF.

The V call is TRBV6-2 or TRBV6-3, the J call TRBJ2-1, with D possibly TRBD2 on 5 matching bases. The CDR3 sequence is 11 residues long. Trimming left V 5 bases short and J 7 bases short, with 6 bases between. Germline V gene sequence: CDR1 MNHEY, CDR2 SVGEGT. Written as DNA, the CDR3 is TGTGCCAGCAGTGGAGGAAATGAGCAGTTCTTC. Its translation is CASSGGNEQFF.

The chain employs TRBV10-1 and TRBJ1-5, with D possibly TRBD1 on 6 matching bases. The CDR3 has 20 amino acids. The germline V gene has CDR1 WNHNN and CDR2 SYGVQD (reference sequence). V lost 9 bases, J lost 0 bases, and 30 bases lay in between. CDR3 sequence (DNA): TGCGCCAGTGTTTCGGCCTGGAGCAGGGGATGGTTTGGTAGCAATCAGCCCCAGCATTTT. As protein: CASVSAWSRGWFGSNQPQHF.

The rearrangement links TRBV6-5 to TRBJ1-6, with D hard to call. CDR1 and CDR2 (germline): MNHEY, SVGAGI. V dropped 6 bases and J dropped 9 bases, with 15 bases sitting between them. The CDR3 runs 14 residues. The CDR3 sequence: CASSATTNSSPLHF. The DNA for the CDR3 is TGTGCCAGCAGCGCGACTACGAATAGTTCACCCCTCCACTTT.

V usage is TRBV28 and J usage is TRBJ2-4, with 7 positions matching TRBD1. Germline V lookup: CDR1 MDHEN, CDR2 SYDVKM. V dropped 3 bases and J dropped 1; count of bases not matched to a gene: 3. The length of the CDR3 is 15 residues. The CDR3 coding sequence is TGTGCCAGCAGTTTGACAGGGTTGGCCAAAAACATTCAGTACTTC. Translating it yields CASSLTGLAKNIQYF.

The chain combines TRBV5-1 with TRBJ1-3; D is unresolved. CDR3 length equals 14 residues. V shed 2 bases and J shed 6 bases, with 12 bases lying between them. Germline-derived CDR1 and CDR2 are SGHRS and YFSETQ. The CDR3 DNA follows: TGCGCCAGCAGCTTCGGGCTTCCGGAAAACACCATATATTTT. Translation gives CASSFGLPENTIYF.

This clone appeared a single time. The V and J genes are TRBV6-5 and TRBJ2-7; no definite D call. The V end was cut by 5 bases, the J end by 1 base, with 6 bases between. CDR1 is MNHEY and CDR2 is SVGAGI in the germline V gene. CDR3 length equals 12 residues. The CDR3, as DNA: TGTGCCAGCAGTCCGGTGTCCTACGAGCAGTACTTC. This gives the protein CASSPVSYEQYF.

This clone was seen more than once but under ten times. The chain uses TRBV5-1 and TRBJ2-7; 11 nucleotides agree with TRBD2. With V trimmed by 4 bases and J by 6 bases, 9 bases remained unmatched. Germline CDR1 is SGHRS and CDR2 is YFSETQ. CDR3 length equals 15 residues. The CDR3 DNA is TGCGCCAGCAGCCCTCTAGCGGGAGGAGAGGGCGAGCAGTACTTC. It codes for CASSPLAGGEGEQYF.

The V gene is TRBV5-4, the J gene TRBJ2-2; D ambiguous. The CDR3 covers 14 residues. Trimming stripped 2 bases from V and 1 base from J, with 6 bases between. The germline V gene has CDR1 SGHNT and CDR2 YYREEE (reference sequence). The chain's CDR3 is CASSFPGNTGELFF. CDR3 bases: TGTGCCAGCAGCTTCCCAGGGAACACCGGGGAGCTGTTTTTT.

CDR3: CASSVGLREGDNEQFF. CDR3 DNA: TGTGCCAGCAGCGTAGGATTGAGGGAGGGGGACAATGAGCAGTTCTTC. V and J are TRBV9 and TRBJ2-1; maybe TRBD2 (7 bases). V lost 0 bases, J lost 5 bases, and 15 bases lay in between. This CDR3 contains 16 residues. Germline CDR1 reads SGDLS; CDR2 reads YYNGEE. Combining the CDR3 with reference TRBV9 and TRBJ2-1 gives the whole variable domain DSGVTQTPKHLITATGQRVTLRCSPRSGDLSVYWYQQSLDQGLQFLIQYYNGEERAKGNILERFSAQQFPDLHSELNLSSLELGDSALYFCASSVGLREGDNEQFFGPGTRLTVL.

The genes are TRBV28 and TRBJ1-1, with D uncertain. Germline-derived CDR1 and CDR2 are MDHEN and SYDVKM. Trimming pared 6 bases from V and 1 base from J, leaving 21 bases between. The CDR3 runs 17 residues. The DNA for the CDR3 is TGTGCCAGCAGCTTTTACGGGTTAGGTCCCAAGAACACTGAAGCTTTCTTT. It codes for CASSFYGLGPKNTEAFF.

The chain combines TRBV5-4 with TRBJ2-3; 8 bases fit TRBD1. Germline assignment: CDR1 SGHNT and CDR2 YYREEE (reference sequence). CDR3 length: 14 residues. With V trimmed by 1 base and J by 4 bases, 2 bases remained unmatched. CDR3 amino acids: CASSLQGASDTQYF. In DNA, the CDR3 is TGTGCCAGCAGCTTGCAGGGGGCTTCAGATACGCAGTATTTT.

The CDR3: CATSDTGTGAYEQYF. In nucleotides, the CDR3 is TGTGCCACCAGTGATACCGGGACAGGAGCCTACGAGCAGTACTTC. The V call is TRBV24-1, the J call TRBJ2-7; TRBD1 matches at 8 bases. CDR3 length: 15 residues. CDR1 and CDR2 from the germline V gene are KGHDR and SFDVKD. Trimming removed 3 bases from V and 2 bases from J; junction bases left unmatched: 5.

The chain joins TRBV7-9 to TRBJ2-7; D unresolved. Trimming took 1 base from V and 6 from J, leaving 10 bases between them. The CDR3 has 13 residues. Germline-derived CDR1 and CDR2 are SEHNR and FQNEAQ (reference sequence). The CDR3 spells CASSLGRLTEQYF. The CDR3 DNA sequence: TGTGCCAGCAGCTTAGGTCGGCTCACCGAGCAGTACTTC.

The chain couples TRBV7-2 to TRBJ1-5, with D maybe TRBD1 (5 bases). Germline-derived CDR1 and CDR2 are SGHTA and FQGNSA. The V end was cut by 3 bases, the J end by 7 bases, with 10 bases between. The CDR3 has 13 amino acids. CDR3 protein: CASSFLRGQPQHF. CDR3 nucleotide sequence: TGTGCCAGCAGCTTTTTGCGGGGCCAGCCCCAGCATTTT.

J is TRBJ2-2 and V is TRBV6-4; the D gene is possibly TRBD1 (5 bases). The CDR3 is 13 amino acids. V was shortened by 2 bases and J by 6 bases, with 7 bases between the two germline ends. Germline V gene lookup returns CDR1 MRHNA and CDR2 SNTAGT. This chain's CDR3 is CASSDVTAGELFF. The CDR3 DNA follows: TGTGCCAGCAGTGACGTGACAGCCGGGGAGCTGTTTTTT.

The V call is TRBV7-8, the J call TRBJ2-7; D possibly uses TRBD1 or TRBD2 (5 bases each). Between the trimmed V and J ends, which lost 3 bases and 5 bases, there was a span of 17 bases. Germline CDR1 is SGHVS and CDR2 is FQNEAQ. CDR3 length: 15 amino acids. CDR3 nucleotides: TGTGCCAGCAGCTTCCGGGACCACAAAGGCGACGAGCAGTACTTC. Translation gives CASSFRDHKGDEQYF.